This note documents a single T cell receptor (beta chain) sequence. TCRdb's table, derived via immunoSEQ multiplex PCR, lists solely in-frame clones and lacks some. The sample has approximately 270,000 clones, around 92% seen once. The sample comes from a study of T cell responses to AZD1222 COVID-19 vaccine. The clonotype comes from an adult who received the AZD1222 COVID-19 vaccine. The sequences come from peripheral blood, collected 28 days after the second AZD1222 dose.

The CDR3 sequence is CASSNGGDTQYF. In DNA, the CDR3 is TGTGCCAGCAGTAACGGGGGAGATACGCAGTATTTT. The J gene is TRBJ2-3, the V gene TRBV7-7, with a weak D call TRBD2 (6 bases). V gave up 6 bases and J gave up 5 bases, with 9 bases separating them. CDR3 length: 12 residues. Germline V gene sequence: CDR1 SSHAT, CDR2 FNYEAQ (reference sequence).